This T cell receptor (beta chain) appears in the sequencing data of a study of CD8 T cells in ankylosing spondylitis. Study observations and caveats: As reported, disease-linked clones showed significant enrichment in matched ankylosing spondylitis synovial fluid. Prior work had noted some motif variants in reactive arthritis blood and synovial fluid. A TCR beta motif of about eight highly homologous variants seemed to mark ankylosing spondylitis blood. Disease-linked clones bore a CD8+ phenotype and were relatively rare in peripheral blood.

A quantitative 5'-RACE method, one with molecular barcodes, was used to make TCR beta libraries. Using its own MiXCR run on the 5' RACE reads, TCRdb lists one record per CDR3 protein. The sample yields 800,000 to 900,000 distinct CDR3 sequences, 10% to 15% seen once. This clonotype came up many times. Its antigen is undetermined. Sequenced input: blood, either unsorted or a sorted T cell fraction (not recorded which). The sequence was collected from a male donor with ankylosing spondylitis.

CDR3 sequence: CSLSRPPRSYEQYF. The CDR3 coding sequence is TGCAGTCTCTCGCGACCTCCCCGCTCCTACGAGCAGTACTTC. The chain joins TRBV20-1 to TRBJ2-7; D remains unclear. CDR3 length: 14 residues. Germline V lookup: CDR1 DFQATT, CDR2 SNEGSKA (reference sequence). Trimming cost V 8 bases and J 0 bases, with 17 bases left between them.